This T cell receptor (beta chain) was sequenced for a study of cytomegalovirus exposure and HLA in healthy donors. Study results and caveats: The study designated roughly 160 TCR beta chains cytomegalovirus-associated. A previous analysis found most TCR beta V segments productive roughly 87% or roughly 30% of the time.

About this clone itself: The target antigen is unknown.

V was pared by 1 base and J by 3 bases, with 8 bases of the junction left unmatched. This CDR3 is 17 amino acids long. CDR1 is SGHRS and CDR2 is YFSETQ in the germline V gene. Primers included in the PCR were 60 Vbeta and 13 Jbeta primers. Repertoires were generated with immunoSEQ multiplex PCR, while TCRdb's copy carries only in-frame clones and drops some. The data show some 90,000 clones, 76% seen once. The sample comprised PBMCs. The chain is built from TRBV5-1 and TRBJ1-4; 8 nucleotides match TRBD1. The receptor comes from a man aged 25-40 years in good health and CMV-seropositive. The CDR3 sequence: CASSLSPPGQANEKLFF. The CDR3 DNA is TGCGCCAGCAGCTTGAGCCCTCCGGGACAGGCTAATGAAAAACTGTTTTTT.